This T cell receptor beta chain was retrieved from a study of blood T cell repertoires in COVID-19. In the study overall: COVID-19 samples from acute and convalescent phases originated in the United States, Italy and Spain.

The CDR3 is made up of 14 amino acids. V was clipped by 11 bases and J by 7 bases, with 20 bases between them. Germline values: CDR1 SGHAT, CDR2 FQNNGV. Measured with immunoSEQ multiplex PCR; TCRdb has only the in-frame clones, and not every one. The profile shows some 180,000 clones, nearly 90% of them singletons. V gene TRBV11-2 combines with J gene TRBJ1-4; tentative D call: TRBD1 (5 bases). The receptor comes from a man aged 60 to 75 with active or convalescent COVID-19. The sequencing input was peripheral blood. The DNA for the CDR3 is TGTGCCTCCCACTATGGGGGGAGGGGTGAAAAACTGTTTTTT. Translation: CASHYGGRGEKLFF.